These 21 T cell receptor beta chains share one sample of origin, sequenced in a study of blood T cell repertoires in COVID-19. The assay was immunoSEQ multiplex PCR, and TCRdb's table has in-frame clones only and misses some. The data show more than 300,000 clones, roughly 90% seen once. The specimen was peripheral blood. Receptor source: a woman in her sixties or seventies with COVID-19, enrolled during active disease.

The chain employs TRBV6-5 and TRBJ1-2; D not resolved. V was pared by 10 bases and J by 4 bases, with 13 bases between. The CDR3 is 12 amino acids. From germline, CDR1 is MNHEY and CDR2 SVGAGI. The CDR3: CATYFGSYGYTF. The CDR3 DNA reads TGTGCCACATACTTCGGGAGCTATGGCTACACCTTC.

This clone was detected a few times. The chain employs TRBV7-9 and TRBJ1-5; TRBD1 matches 12 bases. Germline assignment: CDR1 SEHNR and CDR2 FQNEAQ (reference sequence). V dropped 4 bases and J dropped 5; count of bases not matched to a gene: 6. This CDR3 spans 16 amino acids. CDR3 coding DNA: TGTGCCAGCAGCTCCGGGACAGGGGGCAGTTATCAGCCCCAGCATTTT. Its translation: CASSSGTGGSYQPQHF.

The V gene is TRBV3-1 (or the pseudogene TRBV3-2), the J gene TRBJ1-1, with D uncertain. The germline CDR1 and CDR2 sequences are LGHDT and YNNKEL (reference sequence). V was trimmed by 4 bases and J by 3 bases, leaving 15 bases between them. CDR3 length: 15 residues. DNA of the CDR3: TGTGCCAGCAGCCCGCGTCTTCTCAAAGACACTGAAGCTTTCTTT. Encoded protein: CASSPRLLKDTEAFF.

This chain joins TRBV19 and TRBJ1-1; TRBD1 might be the D (5 bases). The V end was cut by 7 bases, the J end by 1 base, with 13 bases between. The CDR3 is 14 residues long. Germline V gives CDR1 LNHDA, CDR2 SQIVND (reference sequence). DNA for the CDR3: TGTGCCAGTAAAAGGGGTACTCAGAACACTGAAGCTTTCTTT. Encoded protein: CASKRGTQNTEAFF.

The CDR3 DNA reads TGTGCCAGCAGTGAGCGGGAGAGGTATTACTCGAACACTGAAGCTTTCTTT. It yields the protein CASSERERYYSNTEAFF. This chain connects TRBV2 to TRBJ1-1; D is uncertain. V shed 3 bases and J shed 1 base, with 18 bases lying between them. CDR3 length equals 17 residues. Germline lookup yields CDR1 SNHLY and CDR2 FYNNEI. Variable domain in full (rest from reference TRBV2 and TRBJ1-1): EPEVTQTPSHQVTQMGQEVILRCVPISNHLYFYWYRQILGQKVEFLVSFYNNEISEKSEIFDDQFSVERPDGSNFTLKIRSTKLEDSAMYFCASSERERYYSNTEAFFGQGTRLTVV.

J is TRBJ1-1 and V is TRBV24-1; D call uncertain. Germline loops: CDR1 KGHDR, CDR2 SFDVKD. V lost 4 bases and J 7 bases, leaving 15 bases between the germline ends. The CDR3 spans 14 residues. Here the CDR3 reads CATSELATEFEAFF. The CDR3 DNA reads as TGTGCCACCAGTGAACTGGCCACAGAGTTTGAAGCTTTCTTT.

V is TRBV18 and J is TRBJ2-7; TRBD1 aligns across 7 bases. The CDR3 runs 15 residues. V dropped 2 bases and J dropped 0; count of bases not matched to a gene: 4. CDR1 is KGHSH, CDR2 LQKENI, per germline. The DNA for the CDR3 is TGTGCCAGCTCACCAGAGTCAGGGGGCTCCTACGAGCAGTACTTC. This translates into CASSPESGGSYEQYF. The full variable domain, in which reference TRBV18 and TRBJ2-7 provide the parts outside the CDR3, is NAGVMQNPRHLVRRRGQEARLRCSPMKGHSHVYWYRQLPEEGLKFMVYLQKENIIDESGMPKERFSAEFPKEGPSILRIQQVVRGDSAAYFCASSPESGGSYEQYFGPGTRLTVT.

The J gene is TRBJ1-2, the V gene TRBV10-3; 7 bases agree with TRBD1. The CDR3 runs 12 residues. V was pared by 3 bases and J by 8 bases, with 3 bases of the junction left unmatched. Looked up from germline, CDR1 is ENHRY and CDR2 is SYGVKD. The CDR3 nucleotides read TGTGCCATCAGTGAAGTAGGGGGCGGCTACACCTTC. Translation gives CAISEVGGGYTF.

This clone was detected once. Other DNA sequences in this specimen translate into the identical CDR3. V usage is TRBV5-1 and J usage is TRBJ2-7; 8 bases are a match to TRBD1. V was clipped by 2 bases and J by 2 bases; unmatched bases: 3. Germline lookup yields CDR1 SGHRS and CDR2 YFSETQ. The CDR3 totals 14 residues. The CDR3, as DNA: TGCGCCAGCAGCTTAGGACAGGGAGCCTACGAGCAGTACTTC. Encoded protein: CASSLGQGAYEQYF.

The genes are TRBV14 and TRBJ1-2; no definite D call. Trimming took 2 bases from V and 3 from J, leaving 10 bases between them. Germline CDR1 SGHDN, CDR2 FVKESK. The CDR3 is 14 amino acids. The CDR3 region has the DNA TGTGCCAGCAGCCAAATGGTGGAGGACTATGGCTACACCTTC. Amino acid sequence: CASSQMVEDYGYTF.

This chain connects TRBV19 to TRBJ2-2, with unresolved D. This CDR3 comprises 14 residues. V was shortened by 5 bases and J by 0 bases, with 7 bases between the two germline ends. Germline lookup yields CDR1 LNHDA and CDR2 SQIVND (reference sequence). CDR3 region: CASSGPANTGELFF. The CDR3 nucleotides are TGTGCCAGTAGTGGTCCGGCGAACACCGGGGAGCTGTTTTTT.

CDR3 in amino acids: CASSERTGETEAFF. As DNA, the CDR3 is TGTGCCAGCAGTGAAAGGACAGGGGAGACTGAAGCTTTCTTT. V and J are TRBV2 and TRBJ1-1; 9 nucleotides match TRBD1. V lost 2 bases and J lost 5; bases outside the gene matches: 3. The CDR3 extends over 14 amino acids. Germline V gives CDR1 SNHLY, CDR2 FYNNEI.

The rearrangement links TRBV24-1 to TRBJ2-5, with 10 bases lining up with TRBD1. Germline CDR1 KGHDR, CDR2 SFDVKD. The CDR3 has 15 residues. J was trimmed by 5 bases and V by 6 bases; bases with no gene match: 8. The CDR3 DNA sequence: TGTGCCACCAGTCCACGACAGGGGGCCTGGGAGACCCAGTACTTC. This encodes CATSPRQGAWETQYF.

This clone was counted between two and nine times. At one end, the junction sequence differs from germline, possibly due to a read error. In DNA, the CDR3 is TGTGCCAGCAGTTACGTGACTAGCGGGGGGCTGGACTTC. Residues: CASSYVTSGGLDF. The chain recombines TRBV6-2 or TRBV6-3 with TRBJ2-5; 13 nucleotides match TRBD2. Germline V lookup: CDR1 MNHEY, CDR2 SVGEGT. This CDR3 has 13 amino acids.

The rearrangement uses TRBV10-1 and TRBJ1-1, with 7 bases matching TRBD1. The CDR3 is 14 residues long. Germline V lookup: CDR1 WNHNN, CDR2 SYGVQD (reference sequence). Unmatched junction bases numbered 8, after V lost 6 bases and J lost 4 bases. CDR3 amino acids: CASSTGTAGTEAFF. CDR3 in DNA: TGCGCCAGCAGCACCGGGACAGCGGGCACTGAAGCTTTCTTT.

This chain joins TRBV29-1 and TRBJ2-4, with D perhaps TRBD2 (6 bases). CDR3 length: 14 amino acids. Germline CDR1 reads SQVTM; CDR2 reads ANQGSEA. The V and J ends lost 4 bases and 0 bases respectively, with 10 bases between them. The CDR3 here is CSVGTGVAKNIQYF. CDR3 sequence (DNA): TGCAGCGTTGGGACGGGGGTAGCCAAAAACATTCAGTACTTC. Supplemented by reference TRBV29-1 and TRBJ2-4, the full variable domain reads SAVISQKPSRDICQRGTSLTIQCQVDSQVTMMFWYRQQPGQSLTLIATANQGSEATYESGFVIDKFPISRPNLTFSTLTVSNMSPEDSSIYLCSVGTGVAKNIQYFGAGTRLSVL.

In this sample, this clone turned up once. CDR3 sequence: CASSARGALSYEQYF. The DNA for the CDR3 is TGTGCCAGCAGTGCACGGGGGGCTCTCTCCTACGAGCAGTACTTC. The rearrangement links TRBV2 to TRBJ2-7, with a weak D call TRBD2 (7 bases). Germline V gene data show CDR1 as SNHLY and CDR2 as FYNNEI. The CDR3 extends over 15 amino acids. V was shortened by 4 bases and J by 0 bases, with 13 bases between the two germline ends.

The rearrangement links TRBV11-2 to TRBJ2-7; D is ambiguous. Trimming took 5 bases from V and 0 from J, leaving 8 bases between them. CDR3 length equals 13 residues. CDR1 is SGHAT and CDR2 is FQNNGV in the germline V gene. CDR3 residues: CASSRSRSYEQYF. The CDR3 DNA reads as TGTGCCAGCAGCCGGTCCCGCTCCTACGAGCAGTACTTC.

This chain joins TRBV19 and TRBJ2-2; 9 nucleotides align to TRBD1. The CDR3 consists of 16 residues. Germline V gives CDR1 LNHDA, CDR2 SQIVND (reference sequence). V lost 3 bases to trimming and J lost 6 bases; unmatched junction nucleotides: 8. DNA of the CDR3: TGTGCCAGTAGTATCTTCGGACAGGGGTTGCCCGGGGAGCTGTTTTTT. Translated, it gives CASSIFGQGLPGELFF.

The chain has TRBV12-3 or TRBV12-4 and TRBJ2-7, with 8 bases identical to TRBD1. The CDR3 is 13 residues long. V lost 6 bases to trimming and J lost 3 bases; unmatched junction nucleotides: 4. CDR3 in DNA: TGTGCCAGCAGCCCTACAGGGGGCTACGAGCAGTACTTC. This codes for CASSPTGGYEQYF.

The chain joins TRBV19 to TRBJ1-5, with D maybe TRBD1 (6 bases). The V end lost 5 bases, the J end lost 8 bases, and 13 bases lay between the germline ends. CDR1 and CDR2 (germline): LNHDA, SQIVND (reference sequence). The CDR3 is 13 residues long. The CDR3 DNA is TGTGCCAGTAGTGACAGGCTAATAAAGCCCCAGCATTTT. Residues: CASSDRLIKPQHF.